This T cell receptor (beta chain) was profiled in a study of T cells in tumors after PD-1 blockade. Study overall: Daily vismodegib 150 mg continued in a subset of anti-PD-1-treated patients. The study, taken as a whole, reports: Some novel exhausted tumor clones appeared in pre-treatment blood, suggesting peripheral recruitment.

Tumor or blood genomic DNA was sequenced, with inputs of roughly 600 ng to 6,004 ng. Method: immunoSEQ multiplex PCR; TCRdb's copy keeps in-frame clones and lacks some. The data contain about 63,000 clones, 74% of them singletons. The ends lost 6 bases at V and 5 bases at J; junction bases unmatched: 11. The CDR3 is made up of 15 amino acids. Germline V CDR1 and CDR2: SGHRS, YFSETQ. In this sample, this clone turned up once. The target antigen is unknown. The TCR was taken from a human donor with basal cell carcinoma. Sequences were derived from PBMCs, sampled after anti-PD-1 treatment. The chain carries TRBV5-1 and TRBJ1-1; 9 bases are a match to TRBD1. In DNA, the CDR3 is TGCGCCAGCAATACCAACAGGGGGCAGGGGACTGAAGCTTTCTTT. It specifies CASNTNRGQGTEAFF.